The sequence of this TCR beta chain was determined in a study of beta chain features in type 1 diabetes. Study-level points and caveats: When VDJ junctions were examined, type 1 diabetes patients showed fewer insertions and more deletions. A potential influence of HLA type upon TCRB rearrangement remained unresolved herein.

About this clone: No antigen is known for it.

All of the isolated RNA was reverse transcribed, so expressed TCRB transcripts were sequenced. Roughly 3.6 million reads per sample on average were obtained from naive, central memory and regulatory T cell samples. Generated by immunoSEQ multiplex PCR, the TCRdb table keeps only in-frame clones and is missing some. This sample has 250,000 to 300,000 clones; about 7.8% occur once, and the top ten carry more than 1%. One heparinised blood draw, averaging roughly 0.11 L, came from each donor. Germline CDR1 is SGDLS and CDR2 is YYNGEE. V lost 0 bases and J lost 2, with 14 bases in between. The length of the CDR3 is 16 residues.

The chain has TRBV9 and TRBJ1-2; D is possibly TRBD1 (5 bases). The receptor was isolated from a woman younger than 30 in good health. Material for sequencing was central memory CD4+ T cells from blood. CDR3 loop: CASSVGIGEGNYGYTF. For the CDR3, the DNA is TGTGCCAGCAGCGTAGGAATAGGGGAGGGGAACTATGGCTACACCTTC.